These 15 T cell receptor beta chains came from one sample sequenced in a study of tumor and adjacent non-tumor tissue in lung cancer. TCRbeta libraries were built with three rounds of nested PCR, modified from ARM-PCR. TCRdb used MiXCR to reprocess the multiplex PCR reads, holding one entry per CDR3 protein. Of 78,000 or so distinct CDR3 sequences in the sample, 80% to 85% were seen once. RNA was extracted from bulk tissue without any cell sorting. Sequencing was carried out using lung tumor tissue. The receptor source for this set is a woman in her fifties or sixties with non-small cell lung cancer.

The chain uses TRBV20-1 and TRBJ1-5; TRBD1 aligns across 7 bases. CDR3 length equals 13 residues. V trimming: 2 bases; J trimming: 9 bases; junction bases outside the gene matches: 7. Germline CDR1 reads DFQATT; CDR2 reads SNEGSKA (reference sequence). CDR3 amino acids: CSARRQGIGPQHF. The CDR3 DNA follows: TGCAGTGCTAGAAGACAGGGCATTGGGCCCCAGCATTTT.

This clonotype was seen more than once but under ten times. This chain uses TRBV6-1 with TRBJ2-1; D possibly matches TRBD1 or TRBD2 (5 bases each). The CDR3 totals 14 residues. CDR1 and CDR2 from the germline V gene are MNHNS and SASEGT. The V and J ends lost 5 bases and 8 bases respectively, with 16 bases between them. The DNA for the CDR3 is TGTGCCAGCAGTATCTGGGACCGGGCGGATGAGCAGTTCTTC. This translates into CASSIWDRADEQFF.

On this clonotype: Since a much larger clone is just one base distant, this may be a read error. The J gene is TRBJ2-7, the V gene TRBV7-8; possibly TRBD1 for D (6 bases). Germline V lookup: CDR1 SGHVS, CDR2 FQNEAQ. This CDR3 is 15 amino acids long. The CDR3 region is CATSFTGSLGHEQYF. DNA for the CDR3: TGTGCCACCAGCTTCACAGGGAGTCTGGGCCACGAGCAGTACTTC.

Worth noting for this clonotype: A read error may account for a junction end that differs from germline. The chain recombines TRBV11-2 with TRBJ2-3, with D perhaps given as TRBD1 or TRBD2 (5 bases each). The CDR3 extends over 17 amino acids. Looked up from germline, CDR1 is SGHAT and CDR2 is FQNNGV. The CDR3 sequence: CASGLVKGLAFTDTQYF. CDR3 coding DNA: TGTGCCAGCGGCTTAGTTAAGGGGCTAGCCTTCACAGATACGCAGTATTTT.

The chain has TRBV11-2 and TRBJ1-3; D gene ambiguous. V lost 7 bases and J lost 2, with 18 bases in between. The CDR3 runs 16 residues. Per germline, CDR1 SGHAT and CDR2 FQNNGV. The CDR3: CASNLTRTQTGNTIYF. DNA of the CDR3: TGTGCCAGCAATTTAACCCGGACTCAGACTGGAAACACCATATATTTT.

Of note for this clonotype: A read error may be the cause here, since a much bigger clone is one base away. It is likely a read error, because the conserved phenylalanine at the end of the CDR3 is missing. CDR3 sequence (DNA): TGTGCCAGCAGTTCGCCGGGTAGGGTGGAGACCCAGTTCCTC. Its protein is CASSSPGRVETQFL. The chain uses TRBV28 and TRBJ2-5; D is undetermined. The closer fit of TRBJ2-1 to the DNA end suggests the J call may be wrong. This CDR3 comprises 14 residues. Germline CDR1 MDHEN, CDR2 SYDVKM.

CDR3 nucleotide sequence: TGTGCCAGTAGTAAGGTCAGCAGCAGATCCTACAATGAGCAGTTCTTC. Encoded protein: CASSKVSSRSYNEQFF. J is TRBJ2-1 and V is TRBV24-1; unclear D gene. Germline-derived CDR1 and CDR2 are KGHDR and SFDVKD. V dropped 11 bases and J dropped 1 base, with 20 bases sitting between them. The CDR3 consists of 16 residues.

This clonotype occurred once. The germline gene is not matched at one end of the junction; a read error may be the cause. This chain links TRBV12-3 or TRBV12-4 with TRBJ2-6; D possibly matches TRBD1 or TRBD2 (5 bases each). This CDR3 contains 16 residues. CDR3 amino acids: CASSTSTWDGTNVLTF. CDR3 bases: TGTGCCAGCAGTACCTCCACATGGGATGGGACCAACGTCTTGACTTTC.

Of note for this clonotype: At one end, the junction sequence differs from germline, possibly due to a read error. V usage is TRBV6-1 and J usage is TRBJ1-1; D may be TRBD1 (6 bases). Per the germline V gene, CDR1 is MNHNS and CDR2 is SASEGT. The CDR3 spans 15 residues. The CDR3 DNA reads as TGTGCCAGCAGCGAGCGTACGGGGGGCAACACTCAAGCTTTCTTT. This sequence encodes CASSERTGGNTQAFF.

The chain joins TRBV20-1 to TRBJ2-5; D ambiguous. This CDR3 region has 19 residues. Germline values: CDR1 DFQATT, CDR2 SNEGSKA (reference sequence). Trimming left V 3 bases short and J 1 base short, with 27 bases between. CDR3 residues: CSAREQVRSQPELQETQYF. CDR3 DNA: TGCAGTGCTAGGGAACAAGTGAGGTCCCAACCAGAGCTCCAAGAGACCCAGTACTTC.

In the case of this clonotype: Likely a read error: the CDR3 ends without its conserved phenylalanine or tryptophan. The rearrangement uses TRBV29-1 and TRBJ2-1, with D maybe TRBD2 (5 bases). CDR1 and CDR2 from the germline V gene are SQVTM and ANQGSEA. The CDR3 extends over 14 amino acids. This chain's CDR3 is CSAELYGVYNEQFS. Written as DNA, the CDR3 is TGCAGCGCTGAACTCTACGGGGTCTACAATGAGCAGTTCTCC.

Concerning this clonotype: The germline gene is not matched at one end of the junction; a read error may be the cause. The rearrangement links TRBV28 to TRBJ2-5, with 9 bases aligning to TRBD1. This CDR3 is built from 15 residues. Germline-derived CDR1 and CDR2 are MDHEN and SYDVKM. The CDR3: CASNILRTGAETQYF. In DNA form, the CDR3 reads TGTGCCAGCAATATACTCCGGACAGGGGCAGAGACCCAATACTTC. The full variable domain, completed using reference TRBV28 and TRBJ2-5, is DVKVTQSSRYLVKRTGEKVFLECVQDMDHENMFWYRQDPGLGLRLIYFSYDVKMKEKGDIPEGYSVSREKKERFSLILESASTNQTSMYLCASNILRTGAETQYFGPGTRLLVL.

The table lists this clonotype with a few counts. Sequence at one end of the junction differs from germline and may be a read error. This CDR3 reads CSGGGPGLF. The CDR3 DNA is TGCAGTGGGGGAGGGCCGGGGCTCTTC. The J gene is TRBJ2-1, the V gene TRBV29-1; TRBD2 agrees at 7 bases. The CDR3 extends over 9 amino acids. Per germline, CDR1 SQVTM and CDR2 ANQGSEA.

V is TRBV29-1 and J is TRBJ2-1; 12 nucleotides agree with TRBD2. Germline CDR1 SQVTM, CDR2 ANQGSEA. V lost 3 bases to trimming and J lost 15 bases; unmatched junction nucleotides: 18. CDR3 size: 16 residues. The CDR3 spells CSVETSGSYRGVKLFF. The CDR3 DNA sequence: TGCAGCGTTGAGACTAGCGGGAGCTACCGGGGGGTTAAGCTGTTCTTC.

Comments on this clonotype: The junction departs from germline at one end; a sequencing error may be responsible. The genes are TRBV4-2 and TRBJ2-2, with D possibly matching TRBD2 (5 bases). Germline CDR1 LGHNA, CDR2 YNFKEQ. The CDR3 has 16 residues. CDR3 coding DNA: TGTGCCAGCAGCCAAGAATGGACGGAGAACACCTGGGAGCTGTTCTTT. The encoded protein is CASSQEWTENTWELFF.